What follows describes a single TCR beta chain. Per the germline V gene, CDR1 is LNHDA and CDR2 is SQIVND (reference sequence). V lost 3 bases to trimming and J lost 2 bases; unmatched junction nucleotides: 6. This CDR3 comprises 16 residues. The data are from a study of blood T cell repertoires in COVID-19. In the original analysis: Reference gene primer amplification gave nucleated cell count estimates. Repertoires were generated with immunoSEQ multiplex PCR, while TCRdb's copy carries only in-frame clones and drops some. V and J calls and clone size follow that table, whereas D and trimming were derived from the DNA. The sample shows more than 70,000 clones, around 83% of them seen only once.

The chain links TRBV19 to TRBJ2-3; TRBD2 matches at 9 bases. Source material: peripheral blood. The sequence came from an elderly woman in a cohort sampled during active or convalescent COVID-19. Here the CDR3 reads CASSIQAGGNTDTQYF. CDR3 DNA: TGTGCCAGTAGTATTCAGGCGGGAGGGAACACAGATACGCAGTATTTT.